Listed here are 9 T cell receptor beta chains from one sample, sequenced in a study of blood T cells in healthy people across ages. Combining a sample-barcoded 5' primer with a J-beta primer mix, a second PCR ran for 7 to 11 cycles. MiXCR, applied by TCRdb to the 5' RACE reads, yields one record per CDR3 protein. The sample includes 1.5 million to 2 million distinct CDR3 sequences, about 39% of them seen just once. The sequencing input was blood. The receptors originated from a human donor in good health.

This clonotype was observed many times. The chain couples TRBV6-5 to TRBJ2-5; tentatively, D is TRBD1 or TRBD2 (5 bases each). The DNA end is a closer match to TRBJ2-7, so the J assignment may be wrong. The CDR3 covers 12 residues. Germline lookup yields CDR1 MNHEY and CDR2 SVGAGI. The CDR3: CASSYGTDEQYF. The CDR3 bases are TGTGCCAGCAGTTACGGGACCGACGAGCAGTACTTC.

A single count supports this clonotype. The chain carries TRBV4-3 and TRBJ1-3; a possible D gene is TRBD1 (5 bases). This CDR3 comprises 14 residues. Germline V gene data show CDR1 as LGHNA and CDR2 as YSLEER. With 1 base removed from V and 2 bases from J, the gap between germline ends came to 6 bases. The CDR3 protein is CASSQGGAGNTIYF. CDR3 in DNA: TGCGCCAGCAGCCAAGGGGGGGCTGGAAACACCATATATTTT.

In its sample, this clonotype was seen once. This chain links TRBV7-9 with TRBJ2-3; no definite D call. V lost 5 bases to trimming and J lost 5 bases, with 20 bases between them. CDR1 is SEHNR and CDR2 is FQNEAQ in the germline V gene (reference sequence). The CDR3 is 16 amino acids. The CDR3 DNA reads TGTGCCAGCAGCCGTAGAGAGTCTGTTGTTGGAGATACGCAGTATTTT. Translating it yields CASSRRESVVGDTQYF.

The V call is TRBV7-9, the J call TRBJ1-5, with D maybe TRBD1 (5 bases). The germline gives CDR1 SEHNR, CDR2 FQNEAQ (reference sequence). There are 14 residues in the CDR3. The V end lost 5 bases, the J end lost 2 bases, and 10 bases lay between the germline ends. This chain's CDR3 is CASSRGMGNQPQHF. The CDR3, as DNA: TGTGCCAGCAGCCGGGGCATGGGCAATCAGCCCCAGCATTTT.

The chain links TRBV5-1 to TRBJ2-1; no clear D. Trimming took 7 bases from V and 2 from J, leaving 13 bases between them. Looked up from germline, CDR1 is SGHRS and CDR2 is YFSETQ. This CDR3 is built from 14 residues. CDR3 loop: CASSPTNAYNEQFF. CDR3 in DNA: TGCGCCAGCTCCCCCACTAACGCCTACAATGAGCAGTTCTTC.

As regards this clonotype: This CDR3 is missing its conserved last phenylalanine or tryptophan, likely due to a read error. V and J are TRBV12-3 or TRBV12-4 and TRBJ1-2; 7 bases align to TRBD1. The CDR3 runs 13 residues. After removal of 5 bases from V and 5 bases from J, the junction contained 5 bases not matched to a gene. CDR3 sequence reads: CASSAGTEYGYTS. DNA of the CDR3: TGTGCCAGCAGTGCCGGGACAGAGTATGGCTACACCTCC.

This clonotype has more than one count but fewer than ten. In DNA form, the CDR3 reads TGTGCCAGCAGCCATGGCAGGGAATATAGCAATCAGCCCCAGCATTTT. Translation: CASSHGREYSNQPQHF. The gene calls are TRBV6-6 and TRBJ1-5; perhaps TRBD1 as D (5 bases). Germline V gene data show CDR1 as MNHNY and CDR2 as SVGAGI (reference sequence). With 6 bases removed from V and 0 bases from J, the gap between germline ends came to 15 bases. The CDR3 extends over 16 amino acids.

This clonotype appeared a few times. The genes are TRBV4-1 and TRBJ1-2, with 8 bases aligning to TRBD1. The CDR3 covers 15 residues. Germline lookup yields CDR1 MGHRA and CDR2 YSYEKL. Unmatched junction bases numbered 5, after V lost 1 base and J lost 4 bases. The CDR3 region is CASSQGTGLFYGYTF. The CDR3 bases are TGCGCCAGCAGCCAAGGGACAGGGCTCTTCTATGGCTACACCTTC.

The V call is TRBV24-1, the J call TRBJ1-2; 8 nucleotides agree with TRBD1. Germline CDR1 reads KGHDR; CDR2 reads SFDVKD. V lost 5 bases to trimming and J lost 7 bases; unmatched junction nucleotides: 11. The CDR3 contains 15 residues. CDR3 in DNA: TGTGCCACCAGTGGGCAGGCAGGGGGCAGTTTTGGCTACACCTTC. Protein product: CATSGQAGGSFGYTF.